This TCR beta chain was profiled in a study of T cell repertoires in cytomegalovirus infection. Turning to the study itself: Carrying CMV and the relevant HLA type showed in public TCR beta signatures. The study's findings and limits: Cumulative public TCR beta family frequency identified carriers of CMV plus the relevant HLA.

Germline CDR1 reads SNHLY; CDR2 reads FYNNEI. Trimming took 3 bases from V and 6 from J, leaving 11 bases between them. CDR3 length equals 13 residues. This clonotype appeared a few times. The antigen is not known. TCRdb analysed the reads with MiXCR anew, one entry per CDR3 protein. The table includes 300,000 to 450,000 distinct CDR3 sequences, 15% to 20% detected once. This receptor was identified in a human donor in good health (CMV status not recorded). Some clones in this sample may be carry-over from other donors' samples. This sequence joins TRBV2 and TRBJ1-1, with D unresolved. The material sequenced was PBMCs. The CDR3: CASSEDGIAEAFF. The DNA of the CDR3 is TGTGCCAGCAGTGAGGATGGGATCGCTGAAGCTTTCTTT.